Presented here are 19 T cell receptor beta chains from one specimen sequenced in a study of blood T cells in healthy people across ages (dated by TCRdb to between 2015 and 2017). Library construction relied on 5' RACE. TCRdb shows the sequencer as Illumina HiSeq 2500. A second PCR of about 7 to 12 cycles was run with a J-beta primer mix and a sample-barcoded 5' primer. TCRdb's own reprocessing of the public reads used fastp at Q25 and MiXCR and kept productive beta chains. Each CDR3 protein appears once, grouped with its most common genes and DNA. The table for this sample lists roughly 800,000 distinct CDR3 sequences; about 55% of them were counted only once. The ten largest clones add up to roughly 40% of the sample. Material for sequencing was blood. The source is a man older than 75 in good health.

The rearrangement joins TRBV5-5 to TRBJ2-4; the D gene is possibly TRBD1 (6 bases). The J call may be in error: the DNA end matches TRBJ2-7 better. There are 15 residues in the CDR3. The germline V gene encodes CDR1 SGHKS and CDR2 YYEKEE (reference sequence). The CDR3 DNA reads as TGTGCCAGCAGCTGGGAAGGACAGAGACGCTACGAGCAGTACTTC. It is translated as CASSWEGQRRYEQYF.

The rearrangement links TRBV25-1 to TRBJ1-2; the D is unclear. CDR3 length: 15 residues. V was cut by 4 bases and J by 8 bases, with 20 bases left in between. Germline CDR1 reads MGHDK; CDR2 reads SYGVNS. CDR3 nucleotide sequence: TGTGCCAGCAGTGCTAAAGCAGCGGGTTTAGGAGGCTACACCTTC. Encoded protein: CASSAKAAGLGGYTF.

The genes are TRBV15 and TRBJ2-3; D is unresolved. This CDR3 region has 17 residues. Germline assignment: CDR1 LNHNV and CDR2 YYDKDF (reference sequence). V lost 5 bases to trimming and J lost 14 bases, with 32 bases between them. CDR3 nucleotides: TGTGCCACCAGCGGTGAAGGAGACCTTTTGAGGCACAGATACGCGTATTTT. This codes for CATSGEGDLLRHRYAYF.

In this sample, this clonotype turned up a few times. This sequence joins TRBV5-5 and TRBJ1-2; D is undetermined. Trimming took 4 bases from V and 8 from J, leaving 18 bases between them. Germline assignment: CDR1 SGHKS and CDR2 YYEKEE (reference sequence). This CDR3 comprises 14 residues. The CDR3 loop is CASSRLGPGGGYTF. Written as DNA, the CDR3 is TGTGCCAGCAGCCGATTGGGCCCCGGAGGGGGCTACACCTTC.

The V and J genes are TRBV7-2 and TRBJ2-1; the D gene is possibly TRBD1 (6 bases). This CDR3 comprises 14 residues. Trimming removed 6 bases from V and 10 bases from J, with 19 bases in between. CDR1 and CDR2 (germline): SGHTA, FQGNSA. Here the CDR3 reads CASRPDSVRLEQFF. CDR3 sequence (DNA): TGTGCCAGCAGACCGGACAGCGTGCGTCTGGAGCAGTTCTTC.

V usage is TRBV7-9 and J usage is TRBJ2-5; possible D gene TRBD2, 6 bases. The better agreement between TRBJ2-7 and the DNA end casts doubt on the J call. This CDR3 has 16 amino acids. From germline, CDR1 is SEHNR and CDR2 FQNEAQ (reference sequence). CDR3 residues: CASSLVGGIAAYEQYF. The CDR3 nucleotides read TGTGCCAGCAGCTTAGTCGGCGGGATAGCGGCCTACGAGCAGTACTTC.

J is TRBJ2-1 and V is TRBV5-1, with a possible D match to TRBD1 (5 bases). Trimming took 0 bases from V and 3 from J, leaving 10 bases between them. Germline lookup yields CDR1 SGHRS and CDR2 YFSETQ. The CDR3 spans 15 residues. The CDR3 bases are TGCGCCAGCAGCTTGGGGGCAGGGAACTACAATGAGCAGTTCTTC. As protein: CASSLGAGNYNEQFF.

The J gene is TRBJ2-1, the V gene TRBV7-3; 9 nucleotides agree with TRBD2. The tail of the sequence fits TRBJ2-7 better, so the J call may be wrong. Germline V gene sequence: CDR1 SGHTA, CDR2 FQGTGA. The CDR3 spans 16 residues. The CDR3 region is CASSLMTSGSYNEQYF. The CDR3 DNA reads as TGTGCCAGCAGCTTAATGACTAGCGGTTCCTACAATGAGCAGTACTTC.

This clonotype was seen a few times. The V call is TRBV27, the J call TRBJ2-7; 9 bases agree with TRBD1. Germline values: CDR1 MNHEY, CDR2 SMNVEV (reference sequence). This CDR3 has 13 residues. Germline trimming cut 6 bases from V and 4 bases from J; bases unmatched to any gene: 4. CDR3 sequence (DNA): TGTGCCAGCAGAGGGACAGGGAAATACGAGCAGTACTTC. Protein sequence: CASRGTGKYEQYF.

This clonotype appeared a few times. The genes are TRBV20-1 and TRBJ2-1; a weak D match, TRBD2 (6 bases). V was cut by 1 base and J by 0 bases, with 13 bases left in between. The V gene's germline CDR1 is DFQATT and CDR2 SNEGSKA (reference sequence). CDR3 length: 16 residues. DNA of the CDR3: TGCAGTGCTAGAGGGGCCATAGCGGTCTCCTACAATGAGCAGTTCTTC. Its protein product is CSARGAIAVSYNEQFF.

This clonotype was observed many times. V usage is TRBV7-2 and J usage is TRBJ2-3; unclear D gene. The CDR3 consists of 16 residues. Trimming left V 5 bases short and J 0 bases short, with 15 bases between. Germline V gene lookup returns CDR1 SGHTA and CDR2 FQGNSA. The DNA of the CDR3 is TGTGCCAGCAGCCCCCCGACATCCTCTAGCACAGATACGCAGTATTTT. This codes for CASSPPTSSSTDTQYF.

The rearrangement links TRBV7-6 to TRBJ2-1, with 8 positions matching TRBD1. V lost 4 bases to trimming and J lost 8 bases; unmatched junction nucleotides: 4. CDR1 and CDR2 (germline): SGHVS, FNYEAQ. The CDR3 has 13 residues. The DNA of the CDR3 is TGTGCCAGCAGCTCCGGACAGGGCTATGAGCAGTTCTTC. Its translation is CASSSGQGYEQFF. Full variable domain (missing parts from reference TRBV7-6 and TRBJ2-1): GAGVSQSPRYKVTKRGQDVALRCDPISGHVSLYWYRQALGQGPEFLTYFNYEAQQDKSGLPNDRFSAERPEGSISTLTIQRTEQRDSAMYRCASSSGQGYEQFFGPGTRLTVL.

The chain is built from TRBV27 and TRBJ2-3; maybe TRBD2 (5 bases). V gave up 9 bases and J gave up 1 base, with 23 bases separating them. Germline V CDR1 and CDR2: MNHEY, SMNVEV (reference sequence). There are 17 residues in the CDR3. CDR3 sequence reads: CASSPSRARTRTDTQYF. The DNA of the CDR3 is TGTGCCAGTTCCCCCTCGAGGGCTCGAACCCGCACAGATACGCAGTATTTT.

As concerns this clonotype: A read error may be the cause here, since a much bigger clone is one base away. The rearrangement joins TRBV12-3 or TRBV12-4 to TRBJ2-7, with D hard to call. The CDR3 runs to 14 residues. Trimming removed 3 bases at V and 0 bases at J, with 9 bases between. The CDR3 bases are TGTGCCAGCAGTTTTGCGGATAGCTCCTACGAGCAGTACTTC. Its protein is CASSFADSSYEQYF.

V gene TRBV13 combines with J gene TRBJ2-4; D is uncertain. CDR1 is PRHDT, CDR2 FYEKMQ, per germline (reference sequence). The germline V and J ends were trimmed by 5 bases and 1 base, with 6 bases remaining between them. The CDR3 spans 13 residues. The CDR3 sequence is CASSPRAKNIQYF. CDR3 nucleotide sequence: TGTGCCAGCAGCCCCCGCGCCAAAAACATTCAGTACTTC. Drawing the rest from reference TRBV13 and TRBJ2-4, the complete variable domain is AAGVIQSPRHLIKEKRETATLKCYPIPRHDTVYWYQQGPGQDPQFLISFYEKMQSDKGSIPDRFSAQQFSDYHSELNMSSLELGDSALYFCASSPRAKNIQYFGAGTRLSVL.

The chain uses TRBV10-3 and TRBJ2-1, with TRBD2 matching over 7 bases. This CDR3 comprises 15 residues. V was pared by 3 bases and J by 7 bases, with 9 bases of the junction left unmatched. The V gene's germline CDR1 is ENHRY and CDR2 SYGVKD. CDR3 DNA sequence: TGTGCCATCAGTGAAGGAGCGGGAAGGGTAAATGAGCAGTTCTTC. Its protein product is CAISEGAGRVNEQFF.

A few counts support this clonotype. This chain uses TRBV2 with TRBJ2-7; a weak D match, TRBD2 (5 bases). The CDR3 has 15 residues. V was cut by 3 bases and J by 4 bases, with 16 bases left in between. CDR1 SNHLY and CDR2 FYNNEI come from the germline V gene. The CDR3 sequence: CASSEAGLVLYEQYF. CDR3 DNA sequence: TGTGCCAGCAGTGAGGCAGGACTGGTTCTTTACGAGCAGTACTTC.

V gene TRBV7-9 combines with J gene TRBJ2-5, with D tentatively TRBD2 (5 bases). Germline V lookup: CDR1 SEHNR, CDR2 FQNEAQ (reference sequence). Trimming stripped 5 bases from V and 11 bases from J, with 18 bases between. This CDR3 has 13 residues. DNA of the CDR3: TGTGCCAGCAGCCCCTTTCCTCTGGAGGAGCAGTACTTC. Encoded protein: CASSPFPLEEQYF.

This clonotype was seen more than once but under ten times. V and J are TRBV3-1 and TRBJ1-2; D possibly corresponds to TRBD1 (6 bases). Germline V lookup: CDR1 LGHDT, CDR2 YNNKEL (reference sequence). With 0 bases removed from V and 8 bases from J, the gap between germline ends came to 13 bases. The CDR3 length is 14 residues. The CDR3 loop is CASSQDAGVAGYTF. The CDR3 nucleotides read TGTGCCAGCAGCCAAGACGCAGGGGTAGCAGGCTACACCTTC. The complete variable domain, with remaining parts taken from reference TRBV3-1 and TRBJ1-2, reads DTAVSQTPKYLVTQMGNDKSIKCEQNLGHDTMYWYKQDSKKFLKIMFSYNNKELIINETVPNRFSPKSPDKAHLNLHINSLELGDSAVYFCASSQDAGVAGYTFGSGTRLTVV.